This T cell receptor (beta chain) is drawn from a study of radiation and T cells in renal cell carcinoma. The study's findings and limits: Without pretreatment biopsies, baseline tumor clonotype presence was undetermined.

As to time point: baseline pretreatment blood. Treatment of the sample: 15 Gy SBRT to primary tumor, nephrectomy 4 weeks later. Data came from immunoSEQ multiplex PCR; TCRdb stores just in-frame clones and leaves some out. The sample records about 160,000 clones, 88% being singletons. The V gene lost 0 bases and the J gene lost 2 bases, with 7 bases spanning the gap. The germline V gene has CDR1 SGHNT and CDR2 YYREEE (reference sequence). This CDR3 region has 14 residues. This clone was counted between two and nine times. The antigen is unknown. The receptor was derived from a woman in her 70s with renal cell carcinoma. This chain joins TRBV5-4 and TRBJ2-3; maybe TRBD2 (6 bases). The sequencing here drew on blood, taken from a patient whose treatment included radiotherapy and nephrectomy. CDR3 DNA: TGTGCCAGCAGCTTGGCGCGGGACACAGATACGCAGTATTTT. It yields the protein CASSLARDTDTQYF.